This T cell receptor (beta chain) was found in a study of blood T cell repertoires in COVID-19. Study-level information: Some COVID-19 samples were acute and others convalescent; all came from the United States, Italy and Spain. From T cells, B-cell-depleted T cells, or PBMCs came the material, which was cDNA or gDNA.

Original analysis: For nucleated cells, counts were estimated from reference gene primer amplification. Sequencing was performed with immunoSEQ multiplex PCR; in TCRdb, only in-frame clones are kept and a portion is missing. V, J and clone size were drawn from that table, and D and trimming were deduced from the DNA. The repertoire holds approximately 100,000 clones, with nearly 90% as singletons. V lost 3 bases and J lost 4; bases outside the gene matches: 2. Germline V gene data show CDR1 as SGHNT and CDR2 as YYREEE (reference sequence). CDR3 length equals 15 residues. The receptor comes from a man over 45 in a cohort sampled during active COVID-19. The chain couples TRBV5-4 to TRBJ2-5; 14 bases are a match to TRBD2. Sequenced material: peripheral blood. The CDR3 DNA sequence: TGTGCCAGCAGCTCGGGACTAGCGGGGGCAGAGACCCAGTACTTC. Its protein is CASSSGLAGAETQYF. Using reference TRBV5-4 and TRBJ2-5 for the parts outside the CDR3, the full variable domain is ETGVTQSPTHLIKTRGQQVTLRCSSQSGHNTVSWYQQALGQGPQFIFQYYREEENGRGNFPPRFSGLQFPNYSSELNVNALELDDSALYLCASSSGLAGAETQYFGPGTRLLVL.